Presented here are 32 T cell receptor beta chains from one specimen sequenced in a study of beta chain features in type 1 diabetes. Study-wide findings and caveats: TCRB CDR3 length was moderately but significantly reduced in all four CD4+ subsets of Type 1 diabetes patients.

What was sequenced were expressed TCRB transcripts, since all of the isolated RNA had been reverse transcribed. Only in-frame clones appear in the TCRdb table, and some are missing; sequencing was by immunoSEQ multiplex PCR. The sample includes about 740,000 clones, over 10% of them seen just once. No antigens are known for them. The sequenced sample was naive CD4+ T cells from blood. Receptors were obtained from a man aged 18 to 29 with type 1 diabetes.

The V gene is TRBV5-6, the J gene TRBJ2-7; tentative D call: TRBD1 (5 bases). The germline V gene has CDR1 SGHDT and CDR2 YYEEEE. The CDR3 has 15 residues. V shed 0 bases and J shed 1 base, with 11 bases lying between them. CDR3 DNA: TGTGCCAGCAGCTTGGAGCCAGGGAATTCCTACGAGCAGTACTTC. Protein product: CASSLEPGNSYEQYF.

This clone was recorded a few times. Additional DNA sequences in this sample encode the identical CDR3. The CDR3 sequence: CASSYTGGSYNEQFF. The CDR3 coding sequence is TGCGCCAGCAGCTATACAGGTGGCTCCTACAATGAGCAGTTCTTC. The genes are TRBV5-1 and TRBJ2-1, with a weak D call TRBD1 (5 bases). The CDR3 runs to 15 residues. The V end lost 3 bases, the J end lost 0 bases, and 10 bases lay between the germline ends. Germline loops: CDR1 SGHRS, CDR2 YFSETQ.

The chain recombines TRBV10-3 with TRBJ2-5, with TRBD2 matching 11 bases. The CDR3 has 16 amino acids. J gave up 4 bases and V 6 bases, and 10 bases lay outside the gene matches. Germline CDR1 reads ENHRY; CDR2 reads SYGVKD. The CDR3 loop reads CAISPRLAGGPETQYF. CDR3 bases: TGTGCCATCAGCCCTCGGCTAGCGGGGGGACCAGAGACCCAGTACTTC.

The sample holds a few counts of this clone. The same CDR3 also results from other DNA sequences found in this sample. V and J are TRBV5-1 and TRBJ1-1, with D perhaps matching TRBD1 (5 bases). The CDR3 totals 13 residues. Germline assignment: CDR1 SGHRS and CDR2 YFSETQ. Trimming cost V 0 bases and J 10 bases, with 13 bases left between them. This CDR3 reads CASSLAGETGAFF. The DNA of the CDR3 is TGCGCCAGCAGCTTGGCCGGAGAAACAGGAGCTTTCTTT.

The chain couples TRBV7-2 to TRBJ2-1; 14 positions match TRBD2. The V segment lost 0 bases and the J segment 0 bases; nucleotides outside the gene matches: 7. The CDR3 runs 20 residues. CDR1 SGHTA and CDR2 FQGNSA come from the germline V gene. In DNA form, the CDR3 reads TGTGCCAGCAGCTTAGCCGGGACTAGCGGGGGCCTCGGCTCCTACAATGAGCAGTTCTTC. Its translation is CASSLAGTSGGLGSYNEQFF.

The gene calls are TRBV6-6 and TRBJ1-1, with TRBD1 matching over 10 bases. The CDR3 contains 13 residues. The V and J ends lost 5 bases and 6 bases, in that order; junction bases with no gene match: 3. The germline V gene has CDR1 MNHNY and CDR2 SVGAGI (reference sequence). The CDR3, as DNA: TGTGCCAGCAGTCCCGGGACAGGGGCTGAAGCTTTCTTT. It specifies CASSPGTGAEAFF.

The V gene is TRBV5-1, the J gene TRBJ2-7; the D gene could be TRBD1 or TRBD2 (5 bases each). V was trimmed by 4 bases and J by 1 base, leaving 12 bases between them. This CDR3 comprises 14 residues. Germline CDR1 reads SGHRS; CDR2 reads YFSETQ. The CDR3 protein is CASSKRDGSYEQYF. The CDR3 DNA reads as TGCGCCAGCAGCAAACGGGACGGATCCTACGAGCAGTACTTC.

J is TRBJ2-2 and V is TRBV2, with D tentatively TRBD1 (5 bases). Germline CDR1 and CDR2: SNHLY and FYNNEI. The CDR3 length is 15 residues. The germline V and J ends were trimmed by 6 bases and 7 bases, with 18 bases remaining between them. CDR3 in amino acids: CASRMDTVFGGELFF. CDR3 in DNA: TGTGCCAGCAGGATGGACACCGTATTCGGCGGGGAGCTGTTTTTT.

The rearrangement joins TRBV4-1 to TRBJ1-5, with D tentatively TRBD1 (6 bases). This CDR3 has 16 residues. V lost 1 base, J lost 3 bases, and 13 bases lay in between. Germline-derived CDR1 and CDR2 are MGHRA and YSYEKL. The CDR3: CASSQGRGRFNQPQHF. CDR3 nucleotides: TGCGCCAGCAGCCAAGGACGGGGGCGATTCAATCAGCCCCAGCATTTT.

The chain combines TRBV9 with TRBJ2-1, with D possibly being TRBD1 (5 bases). CDR3 length equals 14 residues. V shed 0 bases and J shed 4 bases, with 8 bases lying between them. The germline gives CDR1 SGDLS, CDR2 YYNGEE. The CDR3 DNA follows: TGTGCCAGCAGCGTAGGAAGACAGTACAATGAGCAGTTCTTC. This encodes CASSVGRQYNEQFF.

This clone was counted a single time. The V and J genes are TRBV9 and TRBJ2-5, with a possible D match to TRBD1 (5 bases). The CDR3 consists of 14 residues. Germline CDR1 reads SGDLS; CDR2 reads YYNGEE. The germline V and J ends were trimmed by 0 bases and 1 base, with 7 bases remaining between them. The CDR3 DNA sequence: TGTGCCAGCAGCGTAGAAGGGGCCCAAGAGACCCAGTACTTC. Translation gives CASSVEGAQETQYF.

The chain links TRBV15 to TRBJ2-4; D is perhaps TRBD1 or TRBD2 (5 bases each). The germline gives CDR1 LNHNV, CDR2 YYDKDF (reference sequence). V lost 2 bases to trimming and J lost 7 bases, with 12 bases between them. This CDR3 has 14 amino acids. The CDR3 region is CATSRTGRPNIQYF. The DNA for the CDR3 is TGTGCCACCAGCAGAACGGGACGGCCGAACATTCAGTACTTC.

This clone was seen more than once but under ten times. This CDR3 is CASSSIRGSLYEQYF. CDR3 in DNA: TGTGCCAGCAGTTCCATCAGGGGGTCCCTCTACGAGCAGTACTTC. This sequence joins TRBV28 and TRBJ2-7; 7 nucleotides line up with TRBD1. The V gene's germline CDR1 is MDHEN and CDR2 SYDVKM. CDR3 length equals 15 residues. The J segment lost 3 bases and the V segment lost 4 bases, leaving 9 bases of the junction unmatched.

Here the CDR3 reads CASSYSYRGPLETQYF. The CDR3 DNA is TGTGCCAGCAGTTACTCGTACCGCGGCCCATTGGAGACCCAGTACTTC. V usage is TRBV6-5 and J usage is TRBJ2-5; D not certain. CDR3 length: 16 amino acids. Trimming cost V 0 bases and J 5 bases, with 16 bases left between them. Germline CDR1 MNHEY, CDR2 SVGAGI.

This clone was observed a few times. The chain couples TRBV5-4 to TRBJ2-2; 9 bases are shared with TRBD2. Trimming at V came to 0 bases and at J to 6 bases, leaving 6 bases not matched to a gene. The CDR3 consists of 16 residues. Germline CDR1 and CDR2: SGHNT and YYREEE (reference sequence). Here the CDR3 reads CASSLGLAGIPGELFF. DNA for the CDR3: TGTGCCAGCAGCTTGGGGCTAGCGGGGATCCCCGGGGAGCTGTTTTTT. The full variable domain, rest sourced from reference TRBV5-4 and TRBJ2-2, is ETGVTQSPTHLIKTRGQQVTLRCSSQSGHNTVSWYQQALGQGPQFIFQYYREEENGRGNFPPRFSGLQFPNYSSELNVNALELDDSALYLCASSLGLAGIPGELFFGEGSRLTVL.

This clone occurred a few times. This chain joins TRBV4-1 and TRBJ1-6; 10 nucleotides agree with TRBD1. J was trimmed by 10 bases and V by 2 bases; bases with no gene match: 20. The CDR3 has 20 amino acids. Germline-derived CDR1 and CDR2 are MGHRA and YSYEKL. CDR3 sequence reads: CASSQQTGGWALGRRSPLHF. The CDR3 DNA reads TGCGCCAGCAGCCAACAGACAGGGGGCTGGGCCCTTGGAAGACGATCACCCCTCCACTTT.

The chain combines TRBV7-9 with TRBJ1-5, with D unclear. Germline values: CDR1 SEHNR, CDR2 FQNEAQ (reference sequence). Trimming cost V 11 bases and J 10 bases, with 15 bases left between them. The CDR3 length is 11 residues. The CDR3 sequence is CAGGSESPQHF. The CDR3, as DNA: TGTGCCGGAGGGTCCGAGAGCCCCCAGCATTTT.

As to this clone: The same CDR3 also results from other DNA sequences found in this sample. The rearrangement uses TRBV4-2 and TRBJ1-2; D call uncertain. Trimming took off 3 bases at V and 2 bases at J, with 7 bases between the two ends. CDR3 length: 13 amino acids. Per the germline V gene, CDR1 is LGHNA and CDR2 is YNFKEQ. CDR3 protein: CASSQDGNYGYTF. The CDR3, as DNA: TGTGCCAGCAGCCAGGACGGGAACTATGGCTACACCTTC.

The CDR3 nucleotides read TGTGCCAGTAGAACCGGACTAGCGGGGGTCACAGATACGCAGTATTTT. Residues: CASRTGLAGVTDTQYF. This sequence joins TRBV19 and TRBJ2-3; TRBD2 matches at 13 bases. The CDR3 extends over 16 amino acids. Germline V gene lookup returns CDR1 LNHDA and CDR2 SQIVND (reference sequence). The J segment lost 2 bases and the V segment lost 6 bases, leaving 5 bases of the junction unmatched.

In nucleotides, the CDR3 is TGTGCCAGCAGCTCTGGGCAAGCAGGGGAGACCCAGTACTTC. It yields the protein CASSSGQAGETQYF. The chain carries TRBV7-3 and TRBJ2-5, with D maybe TRBD1 (5 bases). CDR3 length: 14 residues. V lost 4 bases to trimming and J lost 5 bases, with 14 bases between them. Germline lookup yields CDR1 SGHTA and CDR2 FQGTGA.

A few counts support this clone. The chain is built from TRBV6-6 and TRBJ1-3; D uncertain. Per the germline V gene, CDR1 is MNHNY and CDR2 is SVGAGI (reference sequence). V lost 10 bases to trimming and J lost 0 bases, with 10 bases between them. CDR3 length: 13 residues. The CDR3 sequence is CAMQLSSGNTIYF. Written as DNA, the CDR3 is TGTGCCATGCAGTTAAGCTCTGGAAACACCATATATTTT.

A few counts support this clone. Written as DNA, the CDR3 is TGCAGCGCCGGGACTAGCGGGGGCGCCGGCGAGCAGTACTTC. Its protein is CSAGTSGGAGEQYF. V usage is TRBV29-1 and J usage is TRBJ2-7, with 14 bases matching TRBD2. V trimming: 7 bases; J trimming: 6 bases; junction bases outside the gene matches: 8. Per the germline V gene, CDR1 is SQVTM and CDR2 is ANQGSEA. The CDR3 length is 14 residues.

This clone turned up a few times. The chain is built from TRBV5-1 and TRBJ2-7, with a weak D call TRBD1 (6 bases). Germline-derived CDR1 and CDR2 are SGHRS and YFSETQ. V lost 7 bases and J 2 bases, leaving 16 bases between the germline ends. The CDR3 has 14 amino acids. The CDR3 bases are TGCGCCAGCGGCCCGGCAGGGGCCACCTACGAGCAGTACTTC. This encodes CASGPAGATYEQYF.

This rearrangement joins TRBV30 to TRBJ2-3; no clear D. V was pared by 0 bases and J by 4 bases, with 5 bases between. Per the germline V gene, CDR1 is GTSNPN and CDR2 is SVGIG (reference sequence). The CDR3 totals 12 residues. CDR3 sequence: CAWSVLPDTQYF. CDR3 nucleotides: TGTGCCTGGAGTGTACTCCCAGATACGCAGTATTTT.

The chain employs TRBV6-6 and TRBJ1-2; unclear D gene. CDR3 length equals 15 residues. Germline CDR1 and CDR2: MNHNY and SVGAGI (reference sequence). V was pared by 0 bases and J by 4 bases, with 12 bases between. This CDR3 reads CASSYSSPRGYGYTF. The DNA of the CDR3 is TGTGCCAGCAGTTACTCGAGTCCTCGGGGCTATGGCTACACCTTC.

V and J are TRBV7-9 and TRBJ1-5; D remains unclear. V was pared by 1 base and J by 3 bases, with 13 bases between. CDR1 SEHNR and CDR2 FQNEAQ come from the germline V gene (reference sequence). CDR3 length: 16 amino acids. CDR3 amino acids: CASSLGAAGFNQPQHF. CDR3 in DNA: TGTGCCAGCAGCTTAGGGGCTGCAGGATTCAATCAGCCCCAGCATTTT.

This clone was observed a few times. The rearrangement joins TRBV7-3 to TRBJ2-1, with no clear D. The CDR3 sequence is 14 residues long. Germline V gene data show CDR1 as SGHTA and CDR2 as FQGTGA. The V end lost 5 bases, the J end lost 4 bases, and 12 bases lay between the germline ends. The chain's CDR3 is CASSLSDEYNEQFF. The CDR3 DNA sequence: TGTGCCAGCAGCCTCTCGGACGAGTACAATGAGCAGTTCTTC.

V gene TRBV10-3 combines with J gene TRBJ2-1, with D tentatively TRBD1 or TRBD2 (6 bases each). The CDR3 runs 15 residues. The germline V and J ends were trimmed by 11 bases and 2 bases, with 19 bases remaining between them. CDR1 is ENHRY and CDR2 is SYGVKD in the germline V gene. The CDR3 DNA is TGTGCCCTGGGGGGCGCCGGGGATCCCTACAATGAGCAGTTCTTC. This sequence encodes CALGGAGDPYNEQFF.

This clone was detected only a few times. This chain links TRBV11-2 with TRBJ2-5; possibly TRBD2 for D (7 bases). CDR3 length: 14 amino acids. Germline V lookup: CDR1 SGHAT, CDR2 FQNNGV. Trimming took off 5 bases at V and 1 base at J, with 11 bases between the two ends. CDR3 in DNA: TGTGCCAGCAGCCCGGCGGGGGCCCAAGAGACCCAGTACTTC. The encoded protein is CASSPAGAQETQYF.

This clone was counted between two and nine times. The rearrangement joins TRBV28 to TRBJ2-1; D remains ambiguous. This CDR3 region has 15 residues. V shed 6 bases and J shed 0 bases, with 12 bases lying between them. CDR1 and CDR2 (germline): MDHEN, SYDVKM. In DNA, the CDR3 is TGTGCCAGCAGGATGGTTCCGGGCTCCTACAATGAGCAGTTCTTC. It encodes CASRMVPGSYNEQFF.

In regard to this clone: Other DNA sequences in this specimen translate into the identical CDR3. V gene TRBV5-1 combines with J gene TRBJ2-7; D possibly corresponds to TRBD2 (5 bases). This CDR3 spans 12 amino acids. Trimming took 4 bases from V and 2 from J, leaving 7 bases between them. CDR1 is SGHRS and CDR2 is YFSETQ in the germline V gene. CDR3 in amino acids: CASSLGAYEQYF. The CDR3 coding sequence is TGCGCCAGCAGCCTCGGGGCCTACGAGCAGTACTTC.

The rearrangement links TRBV28 to TRBJ1-2; D is ambiguous. Trimming cost V 5 bases and J 0 bases, with 16 bases left between them. The CDR3 extends over 16 amino acids. The germline V gene encodes CDR1 MDHEN and CDR2 SYDVKM. CDR3 nucleotides: TGTGCCAGCAGTCAATCGACCATTGGGGCTAACTATGGCTACACCTTC. It encodes CASSQSTIGANYGYTF.